These T cell receptor beta chains were read from a single sample in a study of CD8+ T cells in alopecia areata. Profiled with immunoSEQ multiplex PCR; TCRdb holds only in-frame clones, not every one. The sample records some 190,000 clones, about 51% being singletons. The sample here was CD8+ T cells sorted from blood, taken between weeks 51 and 52, from a patient treated with tofacitinib. Receptors were obtained from a human donor with alopecia areata. Both conserved end residues are part of each CDR3. D genes are given only for firm matches. The size field is filled for only some rows; it gives once, few, many or a size class.

TRBV6-6	.	TRBD1	TRBJ1-2	CASSQRQGAGEYGYTF	TGTGCCAGCAGTCAGCGACAGGGGGCGGGGGAATATGGCTACACCTTC
TRBV4-2	few	.	TRBJ1-1	CASSLNVNTEAFF	TGTGCCAGCAGCCTGAACGTGAACACTGAAGCTTTCTTT
TRBV4-1	.	TRBD2	TRBJ2-3	CASSDVAGYTQYF	TGCGCCAGCAGCGACGTAGCGGGCTATACGCAGTATTTT
TRBV27	.	TRBD2	TRBJ2-5	CASSFAGEYQETQYF	TGTGCCAGCAGTTTTGCGGGGGAGTACCAAGAGACCCAGTACTTC
TRBV5-1	.	TRBD2	TRBJ2-7	CASSYGRDGSEQYF	TGCGCCAGCAGCTACGGGAGGGACGGGAGCGAGCAGTACTTC
TRBV19	.	TRBD1	TRBJ1-5	CASMDRADQPQHF	TGTGCCAGTATGGACAGGGCGGATCAGCCCCAGCATTTT
TRBV30	.	.	TRBJ1-1	CAWCLPTGGTEAFF	TGTGCCTGGTGCCTCCCGACAGGTGGCACTGAAGCTTTCTTT
TRBV30	.	.	TRBJ2-5	CAWSGGGETQYF	TGTGCCTGGAGTGGAGGGGGGGAGACCCAGTACTTC
TRBV30	.	.	TRBJ2-2	CAWTENTGELFF	TGTGCCTGGACAGAGAACACCGGGGAGCTGTTTTTT
TRBV30	once	.	TRBJ2-2	CAWSGRNTGELFF	TGTGCCTGGAGTGGTCGGAACACCGGGGAGCTGTTTTTT
TRBV7-9	few	TRBD1	TRBJ2-7	CASSRDRGTYEQYF	TGTGCCAGCAGCCGGGACAGGGGAACCTACGAGCAGTACTTC
TRBV7-9	.	.	TRBJ2-5	CASSYPGQQETQYF	TGTGCCAGCAGCTATCCCGGCCAGCAAGAGACCCAGTACTTC
TRBV15	.	.	TRBJ2-3	CATSRVTGTSTDTQYF	TGTGCCACCAGCAGAGTGACAGGGACTAGCACAGATACGCAGTATTTT
TRBV2	.	.	TRBJ2-1	CASTRTESSYNEQFF	TGTGCCAGCACCCGGACAGAGAGCTCCTACAATGAGCAGTTCTTC
TRBV6-6	.	.	TRBJ1-1	CASSYGGENTEAFF	TGTGCCAGCAGTTACGGCGGGGAGAACACTGAAGCTTTCTTT
TRBV6-5	.	.	TRBJ1-6	CASSYSGYNSPLHF	TGTGCCAGCAGCTACTCTGGCTATAATTCACCCCTCCACTTT
TRBV5-4	.	.	TRBJ1-6	CASSFEVQQSPLHF	TGTGCCAGCAGCTTCGAAGTACAGCAATCACCCCTCCACTTT
TRBV13	once	.	TRBJ1-1	CASSPGPAAAFF	TGTGCCAGCAGCCCAGGACCGGCCGCGGCTTTCTTT
TRBV23-1	few	.	TRBJ2-1	CASSHQRDEQFF	TGCGCCAGCAGTCACCAGCGGGATGAGCAGTTCTTC
TRBV7-9	few	.	TRBJ1-1	CASSLVRENTEAFF	TGTGCCAGCAGCTTAGTGCGGGAGAACACTGAAGCTTTCTTT
TRBV5-1	.	.	TRBJ2-5	CASSLTPGETQYF	TGCGCCAGCAGCTTAACCCCGGGGGAGACCCAGTACTTC
TRBV6-5	.	TRBD1	TRBJ2-1	CASTLTGRNEQFF	TGTGCCAGCACCCTGACAGGGCGAAATGAGCAGTTCTTC
TRBV27	.	.	TRBJ2-7	CASSLSRAATYEQYF	TGTGCCAGCAGTTTATCGCGGGCAGCGACGTACGAGCAGTACTTC
TRBV7-9	.	.	TRBJ1-5	CASSLSEANQPQHF	TGTGCCAGCAGCCTTTCCGAAGCAAATCAGCCCCAGCATTTT
TRBV30	few	.	TRBJ1-2	CAWSVGANYGYTF	TGTGCCTGGAGTGTTGGTGCGAACTATGGCTACACCTTC
TRBV29-1	many	TRBD1	TRBJ1-1	CSGRTGDTEAFF	TGCAGCGGCCGGACAGGGGACACTGAAGCTTTCTTT
TRBV7-2	few	.	TRBJ2-3	CASSSDGRTTDTQYF	TGTGCCAGCAGCTCGGACGGACGGACCACAGATACGCAGTATTTT
TRBV29-1	once	TRBD1	TRBJ2-5	CSVPRDSYQETQYF	TGCAGCGTCCCCAGGGACAGTTACCAAGAGACCCAGTACTTC
TRBV29-1	.	.	TRBJ2-5	CSVERQQETQYF	TGCAGCGTTGAGCGGCAGCAAGAGACCCAGTACTTC
TRBV5-4	few	TRBD2	TRBJ2-3	CASSVTGLAGEDTQYF	TGTGCCAGCAGCGTGACGGGACTAGCGGGGGAGGATACGCAGTATTTT
TRBV29-1	.	.	TRBJ2-1	CSVEDHNEQFF	TGCAGCGTTGAGGACCACAATGAGCAGTTCTTC